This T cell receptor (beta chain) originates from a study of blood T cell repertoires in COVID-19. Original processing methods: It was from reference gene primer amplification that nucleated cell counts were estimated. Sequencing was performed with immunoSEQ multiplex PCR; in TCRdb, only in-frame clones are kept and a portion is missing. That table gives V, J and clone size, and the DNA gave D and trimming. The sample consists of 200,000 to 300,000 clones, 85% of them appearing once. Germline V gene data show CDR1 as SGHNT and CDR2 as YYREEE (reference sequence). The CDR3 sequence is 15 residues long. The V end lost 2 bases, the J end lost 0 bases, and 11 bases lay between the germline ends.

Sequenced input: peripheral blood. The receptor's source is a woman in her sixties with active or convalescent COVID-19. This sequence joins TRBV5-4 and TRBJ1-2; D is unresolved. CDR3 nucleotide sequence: TGTGCCAGCAGCTTTGCAGGAAACGCTAACTATGGCTACACCTTC. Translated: CASSFAGNANYGYTF.